This T cell receptor beta chain was identified during a study of CD8 T cells in ankylosing spondylitis. Whole-study findings and limits: In synovial fluid and blood from reactive arthritis, some motif variants were previously reported. CD8+ by phenotype, disease-linked clones were relatively rare in peripheral blood. Apparently characteristic of ankylosing spondylitis blood was a TCR beta motif (roughly eight highly homologous variants). In ankylosing spondylitis patients, matched synovial fluid reportedly showed significant enrichment of disease-linked clones.

Germline-derived CDR1 and CDR2 are SGDLS and YYNGEE. With 2 bases removed from V and 9 bases from J, the gap between germline ends came to 15 bases. This CDR3 has 15 amino acids. About this clonotype: The antigen is undetermined.

A single record per CDR3 protein comes from TCRdb applying MiXCR to the 5' RACE reads. The data show over 700,000 distinct CDR3 sequences, with around 20% seen just once and around a fifth held by the top ten. The receptor was isolated from a male donor with ankylosing spondylitis. Sequenced input: blood, either unsorted or a sorted T cell fraction (not recorded which). This chain links TRBV9 with TRBJ1-6, with D maybe TRBD1 (6 bases). The CDR3 region is CASSVTGTRGSPLHF. The CDR3 nucleotides read TGTGCCAGCAGCGTTACCGGGACACGGGGTTCACCCCTCCACTTT.